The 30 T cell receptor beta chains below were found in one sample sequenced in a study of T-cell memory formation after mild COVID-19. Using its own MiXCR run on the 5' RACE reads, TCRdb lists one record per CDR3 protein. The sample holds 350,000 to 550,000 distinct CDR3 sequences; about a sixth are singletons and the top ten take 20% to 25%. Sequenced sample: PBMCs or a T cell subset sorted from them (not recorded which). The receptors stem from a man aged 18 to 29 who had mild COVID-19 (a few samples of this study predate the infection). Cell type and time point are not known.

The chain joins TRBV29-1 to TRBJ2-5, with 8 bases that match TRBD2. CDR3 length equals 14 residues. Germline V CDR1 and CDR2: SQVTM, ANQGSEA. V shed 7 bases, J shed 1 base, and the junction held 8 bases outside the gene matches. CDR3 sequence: CSAQTAGGQETQYF. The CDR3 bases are TGCAGCGCTCAGACGGCGGGGGGCCAAGAGACCCAGTACTTC.

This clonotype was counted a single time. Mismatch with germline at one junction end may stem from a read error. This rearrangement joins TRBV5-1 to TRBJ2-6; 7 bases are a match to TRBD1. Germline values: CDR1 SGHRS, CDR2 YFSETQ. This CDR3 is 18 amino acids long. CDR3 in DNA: TGCGCCAGCAGCGCCCGGACAGGCCCTCGCTCTTGGGCCAACGTCCTGACTTTC. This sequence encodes CASSARTGPRSWANVLTF.

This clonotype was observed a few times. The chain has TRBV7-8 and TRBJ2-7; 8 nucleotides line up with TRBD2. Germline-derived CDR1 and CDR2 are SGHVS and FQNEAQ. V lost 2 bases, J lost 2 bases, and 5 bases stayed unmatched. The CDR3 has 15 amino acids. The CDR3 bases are TGTGCCAGCAGCTTACGACGGGGACTAGCCTACGAGCAGTACTTC. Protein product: CASSLRRGLAYEQYF.

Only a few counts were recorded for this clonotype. CDR3 DNA: TGTGCCAGCAGTTACTCGGCCAGGGTAGGCGGCTACACCTTC. Its translation is CASSYSARVGGYTF. The gene calls are TRBV6-5 and TRBJ1-2, with D possibly matching TRBD1 (5 bases). The CDR3 extends over 14 amino acids. Trimming took 0 bases from V and 8 from J, leaving 13 bases between them. CDR1 MNHEY and CDR2 SVGAGI come from the germline V gene.

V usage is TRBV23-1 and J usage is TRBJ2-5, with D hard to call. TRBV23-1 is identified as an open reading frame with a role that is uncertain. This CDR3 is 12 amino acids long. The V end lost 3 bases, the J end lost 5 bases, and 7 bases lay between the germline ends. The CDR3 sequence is CASSHGPETQYF. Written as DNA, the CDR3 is TGCGCCAGCAGTCACGGACCGGAGACCCAGTACTTC.

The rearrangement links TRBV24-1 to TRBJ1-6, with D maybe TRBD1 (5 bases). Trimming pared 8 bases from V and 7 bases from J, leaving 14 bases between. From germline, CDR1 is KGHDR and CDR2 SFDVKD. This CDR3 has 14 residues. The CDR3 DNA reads TGTGCCACCACTGAACAGGTTGACAATTCACCCCTCCACTTT. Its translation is CATTEQVDNSPLHF.

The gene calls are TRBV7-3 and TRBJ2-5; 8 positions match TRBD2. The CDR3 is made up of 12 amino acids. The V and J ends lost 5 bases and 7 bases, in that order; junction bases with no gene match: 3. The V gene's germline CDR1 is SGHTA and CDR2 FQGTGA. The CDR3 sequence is CASSPGGVTQYF. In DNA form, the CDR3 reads TGTGCCAGCAGCCCGGGGGGGGTGACCCAGTACTTC.

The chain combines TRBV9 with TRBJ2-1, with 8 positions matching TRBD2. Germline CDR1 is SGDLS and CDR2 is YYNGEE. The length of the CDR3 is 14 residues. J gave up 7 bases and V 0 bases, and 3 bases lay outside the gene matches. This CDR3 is CASSVAGGRNEQFF. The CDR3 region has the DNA TGTGCCAGCAGCGTAGCGGGGGGGAGGAATGAGCAGTTCTTC.

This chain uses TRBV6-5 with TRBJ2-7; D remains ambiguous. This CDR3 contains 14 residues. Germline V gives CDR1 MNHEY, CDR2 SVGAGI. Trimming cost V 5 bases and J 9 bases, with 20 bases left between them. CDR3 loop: CASSERGREHPQYF. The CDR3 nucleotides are TGTGCCAGCAGTGAAAGAGGCCGAGAACATCCGCAGTACTTC.

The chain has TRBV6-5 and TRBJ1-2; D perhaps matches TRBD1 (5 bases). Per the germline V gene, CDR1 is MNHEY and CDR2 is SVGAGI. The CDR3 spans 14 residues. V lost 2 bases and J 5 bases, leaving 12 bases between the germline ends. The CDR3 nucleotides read TGTGCCAGCAGTTACGACAGCGGCGCTTATGGCTACACCTTC. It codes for CASSYDSGAYGYTF.

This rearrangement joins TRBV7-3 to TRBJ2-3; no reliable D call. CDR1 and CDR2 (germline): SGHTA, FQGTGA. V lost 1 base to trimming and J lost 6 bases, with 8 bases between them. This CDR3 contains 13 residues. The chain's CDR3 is CASSLMYPDTQYF. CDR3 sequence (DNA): TGTGCCAGCAGCTTAATGTATCCGGATACGCAGTATTTT.

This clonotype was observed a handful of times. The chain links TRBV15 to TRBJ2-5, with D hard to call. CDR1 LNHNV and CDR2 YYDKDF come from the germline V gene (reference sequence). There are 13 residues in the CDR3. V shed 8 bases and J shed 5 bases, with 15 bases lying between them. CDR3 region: CATRLKGYETQYF. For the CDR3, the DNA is TGTGCCACCCGGTTAAAGGGTTACGAGACCCAGTACTTC.

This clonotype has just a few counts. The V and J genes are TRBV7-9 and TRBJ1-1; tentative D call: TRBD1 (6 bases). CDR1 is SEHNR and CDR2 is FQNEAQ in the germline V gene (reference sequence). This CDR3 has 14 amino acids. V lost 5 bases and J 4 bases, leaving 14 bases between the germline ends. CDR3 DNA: TGTGCCAGCAGCCTTCGACAGGTTGGCACTGAAGCTTTCTTT. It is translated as CASSLRQVGTEAFF.

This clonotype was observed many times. The CDR3 protein is CASSDRDFLSYNEQFF. The CDR3 DNA reads as TGTGCCAGCAGTGACCGGGACTTTCTGTCCTACAATGAGCAGTTCTTC. The rearrangement uses TRBV14 and TRBJ2-1; possibly TRBD2 for D (6 bases). Germline V gene sequence: CDR1 SGHDN, CDR2 FVKESK. The ends were cut back, 6 bases at V and 1 base at J, with 16 bases in the middle. This CDR3 is 16 amino acids long.

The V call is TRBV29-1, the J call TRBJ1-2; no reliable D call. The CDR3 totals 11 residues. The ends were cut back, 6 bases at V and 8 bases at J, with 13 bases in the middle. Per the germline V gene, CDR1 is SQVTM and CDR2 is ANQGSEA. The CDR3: CSVRTVGGYTF. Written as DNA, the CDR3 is TGCAGCGTCCGGACGGTGGGGGGCTACACCTTC.

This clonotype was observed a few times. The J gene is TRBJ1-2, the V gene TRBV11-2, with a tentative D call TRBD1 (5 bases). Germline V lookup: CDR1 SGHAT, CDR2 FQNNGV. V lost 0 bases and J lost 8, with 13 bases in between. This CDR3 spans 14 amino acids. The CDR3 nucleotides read TGTGCCAGCAGCTTAGATCTGGGGGACGGGGGCTACACCTTC. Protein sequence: CASSLDLGDGGYTF.

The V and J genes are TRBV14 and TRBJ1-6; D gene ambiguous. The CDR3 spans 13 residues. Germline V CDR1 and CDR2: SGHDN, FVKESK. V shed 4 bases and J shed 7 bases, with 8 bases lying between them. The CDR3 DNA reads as TGTGCCAGCAGCCTTGTGGGGAATTCACCCCTCCACTTT. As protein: CASSLVGNSPLHF. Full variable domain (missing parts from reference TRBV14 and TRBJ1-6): EAGVTQFPSHSVIEKGQTVTLRCDPISGHDNLYWYRRVMGKEIKFLLHFVKESKQDESGMPNNRFLAERTGGTYSTLKVQPAELEDSGVYFCASSLVGNSPLHFGNGTRLTVT.

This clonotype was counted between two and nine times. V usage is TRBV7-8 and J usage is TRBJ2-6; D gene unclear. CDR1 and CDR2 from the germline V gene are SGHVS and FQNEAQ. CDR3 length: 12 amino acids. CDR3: CGGGRGANVLTF. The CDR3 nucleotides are TGTGGTGGTGGACGTGGGGCCAACGTCCTGACTTTC. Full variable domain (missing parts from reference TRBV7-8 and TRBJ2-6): GAGVSQSPRYKVAKRGQDVALRCDPISGHVSLFWYQQALGQGPEFLTYFQNEAQLDKSGLPSDRFFAERPEGSVSTLKIQRTQQEDSAVYLCGGGRGANVLTFGAGSRLTVL.

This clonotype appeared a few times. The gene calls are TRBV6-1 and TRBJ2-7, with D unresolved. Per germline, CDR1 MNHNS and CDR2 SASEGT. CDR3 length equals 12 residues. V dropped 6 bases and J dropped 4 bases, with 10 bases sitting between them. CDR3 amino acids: CASRKDGYEQYV. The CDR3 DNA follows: TGTGCCAGCAGGAAGGACGGGTACGAGCAGTACGTC.

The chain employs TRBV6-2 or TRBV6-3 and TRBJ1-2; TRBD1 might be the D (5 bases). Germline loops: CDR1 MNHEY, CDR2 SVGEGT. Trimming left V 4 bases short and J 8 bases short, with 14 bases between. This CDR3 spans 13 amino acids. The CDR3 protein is CASSLSGGVGYTF. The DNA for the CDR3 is TGTGCCAGCAGTTTGTCGGGGGGGGTGGGCTACACCTTC.

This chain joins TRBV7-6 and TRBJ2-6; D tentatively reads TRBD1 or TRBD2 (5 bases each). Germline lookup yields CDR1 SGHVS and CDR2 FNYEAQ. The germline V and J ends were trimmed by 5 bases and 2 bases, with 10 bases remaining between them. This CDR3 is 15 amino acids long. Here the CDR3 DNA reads TGTGCCAGCAGCGTGGGGGTACCTGGGGCCAACGTCCTGACTTTC. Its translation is CASSVGVPGANVLTF.

The CDR3 DNA follows: TGCAGTGCTAGGGGACACAAAACCCTAGCCAAAAACATTCAGTACTTC. The encoded protein is CSARGHKTLAKNIQYF. This rearrangement joins TRBV20-1 to TRBJ2-4, with TRBD1 as a possible D gene (6 bases). Germline-derived CDR1 and CDR2 are DFQATT and SNEGSKA (reference sequence). V was cut by 3 bases and J by 0 bases, with 15 bases left in between. The CDR3 loop spans 16 amino acids.

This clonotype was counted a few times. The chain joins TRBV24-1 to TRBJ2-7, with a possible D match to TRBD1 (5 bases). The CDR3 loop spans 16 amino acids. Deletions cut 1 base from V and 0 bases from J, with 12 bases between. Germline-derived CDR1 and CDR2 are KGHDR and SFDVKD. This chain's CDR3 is CATSDFILQGSYEQYF. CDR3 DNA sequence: TGTGCCACCAGTGATTTTATTCTGCAGGGCTCCTACGAGCAGTACTTC.

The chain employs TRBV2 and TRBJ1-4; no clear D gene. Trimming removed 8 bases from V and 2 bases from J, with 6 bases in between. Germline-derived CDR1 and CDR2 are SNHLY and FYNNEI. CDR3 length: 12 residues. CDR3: CASAQTNEKLFF. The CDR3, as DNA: TGTGCCAGCGCGCAGACTAATGAAAAACTGTTTTTT.

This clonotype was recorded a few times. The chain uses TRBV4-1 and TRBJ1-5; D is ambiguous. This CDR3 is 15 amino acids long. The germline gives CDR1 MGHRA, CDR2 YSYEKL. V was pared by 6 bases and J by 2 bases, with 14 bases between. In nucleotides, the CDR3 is TGCGCCAGCAGTTCCCGATTCGTCGGCAATCAGCCCCAGCATTTT. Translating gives CASSSRFVGNQPQHF.

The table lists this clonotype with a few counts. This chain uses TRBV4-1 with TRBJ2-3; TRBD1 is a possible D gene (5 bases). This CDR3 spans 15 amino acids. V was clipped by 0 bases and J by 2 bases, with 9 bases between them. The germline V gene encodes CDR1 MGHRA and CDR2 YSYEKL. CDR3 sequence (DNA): TGCGCCAGCAGCCAAGAGGGCAGGGCCACAGATACGCAGTATTTT. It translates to CASSQEGRATDTQYF.

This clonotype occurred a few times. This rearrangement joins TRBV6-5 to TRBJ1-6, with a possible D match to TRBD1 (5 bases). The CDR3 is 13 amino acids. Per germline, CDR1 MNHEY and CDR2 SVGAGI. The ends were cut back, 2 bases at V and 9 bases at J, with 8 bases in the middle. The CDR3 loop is CASSYGTSSPLHF. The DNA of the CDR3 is TGTGCCAGCAGTTACGGGACGAGTTCACCCCTCCACTTT.

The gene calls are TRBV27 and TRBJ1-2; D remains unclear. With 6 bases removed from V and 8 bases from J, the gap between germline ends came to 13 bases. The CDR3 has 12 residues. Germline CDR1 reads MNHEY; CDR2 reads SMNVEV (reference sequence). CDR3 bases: TGTGCCAGCAGCCCGACATGGCGCGGCTACACCTTC. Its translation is CASSPTWRGYTF.

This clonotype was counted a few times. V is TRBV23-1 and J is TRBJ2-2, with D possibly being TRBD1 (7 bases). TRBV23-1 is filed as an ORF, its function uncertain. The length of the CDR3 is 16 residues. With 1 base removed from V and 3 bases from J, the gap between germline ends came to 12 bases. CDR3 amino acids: CASSQWGDRYTGELFF. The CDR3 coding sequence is TGCGCCAGCAGTCAATGGGGGGACAGATACACCGGGGAGCTGTTTTTT.

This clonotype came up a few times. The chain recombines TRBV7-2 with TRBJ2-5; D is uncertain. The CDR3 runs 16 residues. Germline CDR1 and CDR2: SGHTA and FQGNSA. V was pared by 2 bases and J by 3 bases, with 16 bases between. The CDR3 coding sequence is TGTGCCAGCAGCTTAAATCGCCAGCGAAGGGAAGAGACCCAGTACTTC. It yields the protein CASSLNRQRREETQYF.